This T cell receptor beta chain was profiled in a study of cytomegalovirus exposure and HLA in healthy donors. Study details: One earlier analysis, a look at roughly 170 million T cells, found some 100 million unique TCR beta sequences.

The trim removed 4 bases at V and 4 bases at J, leaving 7 bases unmatched. CDR3 length: 15 amino acids. Germline V lookup: CDR1 SGHTA, CDR2 FQGNSA. Donors showed nominal health when sampled, although they likely had unrecorded immune exposures. PCR primers comprised 60 Vbeta and 13 Jbeta primers. Sequencing used immunoSEQ multiplex PCR; TCRdb keeps in-frame clones, though not all of them. Of 150,000 to 200,000 clones listed, roughly 82% are singletons. The receptor was isolated from a man aged 35 to 55 in good health and CMV-seronegative. Sequenced input: PBMCs. This rearrangement joins TRBV7-2 to TRBJ2-7, with 10 bases matching TRBD1. This CDR3 is CASSSWGQGRYEQYF. In nucleotides, the CDR3 is TGTGCCAGCAGCTCTTGGGGACAGGGGCGATACGAGCAGTACTTC.